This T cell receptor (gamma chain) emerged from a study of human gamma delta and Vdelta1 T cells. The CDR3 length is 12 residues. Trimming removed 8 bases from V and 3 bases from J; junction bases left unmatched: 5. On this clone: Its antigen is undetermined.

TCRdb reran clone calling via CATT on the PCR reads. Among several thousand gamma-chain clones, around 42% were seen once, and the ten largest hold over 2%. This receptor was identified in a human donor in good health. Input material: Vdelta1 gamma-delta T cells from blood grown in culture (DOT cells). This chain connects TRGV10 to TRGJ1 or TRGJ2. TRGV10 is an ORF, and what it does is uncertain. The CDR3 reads CAAWEVYYKKLF. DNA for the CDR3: TGTGCTGCGTGGGAGGTTTATTATAAGAAACTCTTT.